These 10 T cell receptor beta chains share one sample of origin, sequenced in a study of blood T cell repertoires in COVID-19. Libraries were prepared by immunoSEQ multiplex PCR; TCRdb keeps only in-frame clonotypes and omits some of them. The table records more than 300,000 clones, around 90% of them present only once. Sequences were obtained from PBMCs or T cells enriched from blood (not recorded which). The receptors shown here come from a woman aged 18-35 years who had recovered from COVID-19.

As DNA, the CDR3 is TGTGCCAGCAGCTTAGATGGGACATTTTTTCAGCCCCAGCATTTT. Its translation: CASSLDGTFFQPQHF. The rearrangement uses TRBV11-2 and TRBJ1-5; tentatively, D is TRBD1 (6 bases). This CDR3 has 15 amino acids. Germline assignment: CDR1 SGHAT and CDR2 FQNNGV. The V end was cut by 0 bases, the J end by 6 bases, with 12 bases between.

The CDR3 here is CASARTSGTTDTQYF. The DNA of the CDR3 is TGTGCCAGCGCAAGGACTAGCGGGACGACAGATACGCAGTATTTT. The V call is TRBV6-4, the J call TRBJ2-3; 12 nucleotides line up with TRBD2. Germline values: CDR1 MRHNA, CDR2 SNTAGT. Losses at the gene ends were 8 bases for V and 3 bases for J; bases not matched to a gene: 6. The CDR3 runs to 15 residues.

The chain combines TRBV28 with TRBJ1-1, with a weak D call TRBD1 (6 bases). The V end was cut by 3 bases, the J end by 4 bases, with 12 bases between. The V gene's germline CDR1 is MDHEN and CDR2 SYDVKM. The CDR3 is made up of 14 amino acids. The CDR3 protein is CASSFTGTGTEAFF. The CDR3 nucleotides are TGTGCCAGCAGTTTTACAGGGACGGGCACTGAAGCTTTCTTT.

This rearrangement joins TRBV27 to TRBJ2-3, with D possibly being TRBD2 (6 bases). V lost 6 bases and J 6 bases, leaving 16 bases between the germline ends. The CDR3 length is 14 residues. Per the germline V gene, CDR1 is MNHEY and CDR2 is SMNVEV (reference sequence). The chain's CDR3 is CASSPPTRVDTQYF. The CDR3 DNA reads TGTGCCAGCAGCCCCCCGACTAGGGTGGATACGCAGTATTTT.

V is TRBV27 and J is TRBJ2-2; D gene unclear. Trimming removed 7 bases from V and 7 bases from J, with 19 bases in between. The CDR3 is made up of 15 amino acids. Germline V gene lookup returns CDR1 MNHEY and CDR2 SMNVEV (reference sequence). CDR3 sequence (DNA): TGTGCCAGCAAATTCCCTCGTTTGGGCAACGGGGAGCTGTTTTTT. Translation: CASKFPRLGNGELFF.

About this clone: Other DNA sequences of this sample code for an identical CDR3. The chain employs TRBV30 and TRBJ2-7; tentative D call: TRBD1 (5 bases). CDR3 length: 12 residues. Germline-derived CDR1 and CDR2 are GTSNPN and SVGIG (reference sequence). Trimming cost V 0 bases and J 4 bases, with 7 bases left between them. The CDR3 nucleotides read TGTGCCTGGAGTGTAAGGGGTTACGAGCAGTACTTC. Translated, it gives CAWSVRGYEQYF.

The V gene is TRBV10-3, the J gene TRBJ2-3, with 10 bases identical to TRBD1. CDR3 length equals 16 residues. Germline-derived CDR1 and CDR2 are ENHRY and SYGVKD. The J segment lost 3 bases and the V segment lost 3 bases, leaving 6 bases of the junction unmatched. CDR3 residues: CAISDLLGQGTDTQYF. CDR3 DNA: TGTGCCATCAGTGATTTGCTGGGACAGGGGACAGATACGCAGTATTTT.

This clone appeared once. The V gene is TRBV2, the J gene TRBJ1-4, with D possibly being TRBD1 (6 bases). CDR1 and CDR2 (germline): SNHLY, FYNNEI. Trimming took off 3 bases at V and 8 bases at J, with 13 bases between the two ends. There are 14 residues in the CDR3. The CDR3 region is CASSEGRGLEKLFF. The CDR3 DNA reads as TGTGCCAGCAGTGAGGGCAGGGGTTTGGAAAAACTGTTTTTT.

This sequence joins TRBV6-6 and TRBJ1-6; the D is unclear. V was trimmed by 5 bases and J by 6 bases, leaving 23 bases between them. This CDR3 has 18 residues. Germline V gene lookup returns CDR1 MNHNY and CDR2 SVGAGI (reference sequence). As DNA, the CDR3 is TGTGCCAGCAGTCAACCCCGTGGGGAGGGATTTCCTAATTCACCCCTCCACTTT. Translation gives CASSQPRGEGFPNSPLHF.

The chain combines TRBV11-2 with TRBJ2-5, with 9 bases lining up with TRBD2. CDR1 is SGHAT and CDR2 is FQNNGV in the germline V gene. This CDR3 region has 17 residues. V dropped 0 bases and J dropped 3; count of bases not matched to a gene: 8. The CDR3 region is CASSLEDLAGAEETQYF. CDR3 nucleotide sequence: TGTGCCAGCAGCTTAGAGGACTTAGCGGGGGCTGAAGAGACCCAGTACTTC.